This T cell receptor (beta chain) is from a study of CD8 T cells in ankylosing spondylitis. General study findings and limits: Past studies reported some motif variants in reactive arthritis synovial fluid and blood. Seemingly distinctive of ankylosing spondylitis blood was a TCR beta motif formed by eight highly homologous variants. In ankylosing spondylitis patients, matched synovial fluid reportedly showed significant enrichment of disease-linked clones.

Germline loops: CDR1 ENHRY, CDR2 SYGVKD. V dropped 6 bases and J dropped 0; count of bases not matched to a gene: 7. This CDR3 has 17 residues. Library preparation for TCR beta used quantitative 5'-RACE with molecular barcodes. TCRdb reprocessed the 5' RACE reads via MiXCR and lists one record per CDR3 protein. The sample consists of roughly 450,000 distinct CDR3 sequences, 26% of them appearing once. Concerning this clonotype: The antigen remains undetermined.

This chain connects TRBV10-3 to TRBJ2-6, with 8 bases identical to TRBD2. This receptor was obtained from a male donor with ankylosing spondylitis. The specimen sequenced was blood, either unsorted or a sorted T cell fraction (not recorded which). The CDR3 reads CAISPRGGISGANVLTF. The CDR3 bases are TGTGCCATCAGCCCCCGGGGGGGAATCTCTGGGGCCAACGTCCTGACTTTC.